This T cell receptor (beta chain) comes out of a study of T cell responses to AZD1222 COVID-19 vaccine. Study outcomes and limitations: Possibly, clonal diversity was underestimated; donors were largely white British and included more females. Reportedly, nearly half the spike-specific TCRs target unmutated variant regions. At study baseline, merely five or six AZD1222 recipients were seropositive. Two doses of AZD1222 preceded a rise in Spike-specific TCR breadth and depth.

CDR1 SSHAT and CDR2 FNYEAQ come from the germline V gene (reference sequence). The CDR3 runs 15 residues. Only in-frame clones appear in the TCRdb table, and some are missing; sequencing was by immunoSEQ multiplex PCR. The data hold about 180,000 clones, with 88% observed a single time. As for this clone: No antigen is known for it. Compared with germline, one end of the junction differs, possibly owing to a read error.

The chain employs TRBV7-7 and TRBJ2-1, with 7 bases identical to TRBD1. This clonotype was obtained from an adult who received the AZD1222 COVID-19 vaccine. Here the sequenced sample was peripheral blood, taken 28 days after the second AZD1222 dose. The DNA for the CDR3 is TGTGCTAGCAGCCAGGGACAGAGCCTCTACAATGAGCAGTTCTTC. Encoded protein: CASSQGQSLYNEQFF. The full variable domain, with the rest looked up from reference TRBV7-7 and TRBJ2-1, is GAGVSQSPRYKVTKRGQDVTLRCDPISSHATLYWYQQALGQGPEFLTYFNYEAQPDKSGLPSDRFSAERPEGSISTLTIQRTEQRDSAMYRCASSQGQSLYNEQFFGPGTRLTVL.